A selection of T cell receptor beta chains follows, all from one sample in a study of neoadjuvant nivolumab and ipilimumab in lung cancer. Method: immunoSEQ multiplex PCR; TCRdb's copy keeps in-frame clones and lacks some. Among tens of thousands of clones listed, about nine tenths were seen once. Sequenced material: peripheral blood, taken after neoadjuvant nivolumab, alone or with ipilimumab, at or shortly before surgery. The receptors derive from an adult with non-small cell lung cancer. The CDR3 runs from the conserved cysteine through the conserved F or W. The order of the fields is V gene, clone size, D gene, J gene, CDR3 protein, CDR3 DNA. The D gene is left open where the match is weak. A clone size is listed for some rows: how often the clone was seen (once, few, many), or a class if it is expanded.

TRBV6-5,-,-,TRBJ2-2,CASRTGVINTGELFF,TGTGCCAGCAGGACGGGAGTAATCAACACCGGGGAGCTGTTTTTT
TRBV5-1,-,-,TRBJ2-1,CASSPRQASSYNEQFF,TGCGCCAGCAGCCCGAGACAGGCTAGCTCCTACAATGAGCAGTTCTTC
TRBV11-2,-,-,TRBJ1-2,CASSLTRGLNYGYTF,TGTGCCAGCAGCCTGACCAGGGGCCTCAACTATGGCTACACCTTC
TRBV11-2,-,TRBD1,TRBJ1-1,CASSSFRQGRGDTEAFF,TGTGCCAGCAGCTCTTTCCGACAGGGGCGAGGGGACACTGAAGCTTTCTTT
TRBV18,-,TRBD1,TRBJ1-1,CASSSGQGSTEAFF,TGTGCCAGCTCATCTGGACAGGGAAGCACTGAAGCTTTCTTT
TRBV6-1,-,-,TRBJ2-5,CASSEGEQGGQETQYF,TGTGCCAGCAGTGAAGGGGAACAGGGGGGGCAAGAGACCCAGTACTTC
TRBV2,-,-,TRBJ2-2,CASRQGGSGELFF,TGTGCCAGCAGGCAAGGGGGGTCCGGGGAGCTGTTTTTT
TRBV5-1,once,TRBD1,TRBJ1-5,CASSVGQGGPQHF,TGCGCCAGCAGCGTGGGACAGGGGGGGCCCCAGCATTTT
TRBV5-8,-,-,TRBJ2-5,CASSLGTVQETQYF,TGTGCCAGCAGCTTGGGGACAGTCCAAGAGACCCAGTACTTC
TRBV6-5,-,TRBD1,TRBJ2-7,CASSYAGGINEQYF,TGTGCCAGCAGTTACGCAGGGGGTATCAACGAGCAGTACTTC
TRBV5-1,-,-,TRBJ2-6,CASSSGTNSGANVLTF,TGCGCCAGCAGTTCGGGGACAAACTCTGGGGCCAACGTCCTGACTTTC
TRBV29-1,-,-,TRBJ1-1,CSVGEAGGGTEAFF,TGCAGCGTTGGGGAAGCGGGCGGCGGCACTGAAGCTTTCTTT
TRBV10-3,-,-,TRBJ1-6,CAISGAGSGSPLHF,TGTGCCATCAGTGGGGCAGGGAGCGGGTCACCCCTCCACTTT
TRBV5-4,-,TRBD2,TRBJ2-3,CASSLGGAGLTDTQYF,TGTGCCAGCAGTCTTGGCGGAGCGGGGCTCACAGATACGCAGTATTTT
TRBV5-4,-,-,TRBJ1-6,CASTTQGQNNSPLHF,TGTGCCAGCACCACACAGGGTCAAAATAATTCACCCCTCCACTTT
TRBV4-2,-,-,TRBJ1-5,CASSHSPGHPRGNQPQHF,TGTGCCAGCAGCCACAGTCCGGGACACCCAAGAGGCAATCAGCCCCAGCATTTT
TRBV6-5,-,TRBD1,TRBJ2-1,CASSSHRGGEQFF,TGTGCCAGCAGTTCACACAGGGGTGGTGAGCAGTTCTTC
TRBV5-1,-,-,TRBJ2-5,CASSLGQETQYF,TGCGCCAGCAGCTTGGGCCAAGAGACCCAGTACTTC
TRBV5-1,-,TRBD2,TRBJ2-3,CASSWGLAGGDTQYF,TGCGCCAGCAGCTGGGGCCTAGCGGGGGGAGATACGCAGTATTTT
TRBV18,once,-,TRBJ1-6,CASSPRNTNRSPLHF,TGTGCCAGCTCACCCCGAAACACGAATAGGTCACCCCTCCACTTT
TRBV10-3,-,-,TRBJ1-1,CAISEGAARSTEAFF,TGTGCCATCAGTGAAGGGGCTGCCCGGAGCACTGAAGCTTTCTTT
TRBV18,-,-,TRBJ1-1,CASSPVHSMNTEAFF,TGTGCCAGCTCACCGGTGCACAGCATGAACACTGAAGCTTTCTTT
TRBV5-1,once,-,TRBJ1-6,CASSLLDSNSPLHF,TGCGCCAGCAGCTTGTTGGACAGTAATTCACCCCTCCACTTT
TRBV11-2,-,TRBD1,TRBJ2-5,CASSPGDRLYQETQYF,TGTGCCAGCAGCCCAGGGGACAGGTTGTACCAAGAGACCCAGTACTTC
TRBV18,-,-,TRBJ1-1,CASSRDKNTEAFF,TGTGCCAGCTCGCGGGACAAGAACACTGAAGCTTTCTTT
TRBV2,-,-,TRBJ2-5,CASRRETQYF,TGTGCCAGCAGGCGAGAGACCCAGTACTTC
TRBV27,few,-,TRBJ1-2,CASSEGRGRGYTF,TGTGCCAGCAGTGAAGGCCGGGGCCGGGGCTACACCTTC
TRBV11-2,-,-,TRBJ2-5,CASSQYRSRAGKTQYF,TGTGCCAGCAGCCAGTATAGATCGCGGGCAGGGAAGACCCAGTACTTC
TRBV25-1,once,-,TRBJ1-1,CAILQGGCCTEAFF,TGTGCTATTTTACAGGGTGGTTGTTGTACTGAAGCTTTCTTT
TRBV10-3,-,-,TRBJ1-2,CAIRDGGLREGYTF,TGTGCCATCAGGGACGGGGGGCTGAGGGAAGGCTACACCTTC
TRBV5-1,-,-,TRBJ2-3,CASSRRMLAGGDTQYF,TGCGCCAGCAGCCGCAGGATGCTAGCTGGGGGTGATACGCAGTATTTT
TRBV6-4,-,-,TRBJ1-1,CASSDWQELITEAFF,TGTGCCAGCAGTGACTGGCAGGAGCTGATCACTGAAGCTTTCTTT
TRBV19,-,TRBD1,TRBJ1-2,CASTPPGTGRGYTF,TGTGCCAGTACCCCCCCCGGGACAGGGCGCGGCTACACCTTC
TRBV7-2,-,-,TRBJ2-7,CASSLTLAWAGNHEQYF,TGTGCCAGCAGCTTAACGCTCGCGTGGGCAGGGAACCACGAGCAGTACTTC
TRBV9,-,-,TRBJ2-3,CASSVDNGLTDTQYF,TGTGCCAGCAGCGTAGACAACGGACTAACAGATACGCAGTATTTT
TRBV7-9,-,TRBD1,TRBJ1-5,CASSPHGTANQPQHF,TGTGCCAGCAGCCCTCACGGGACAGCCAATCAGCCCCAGCATTTT
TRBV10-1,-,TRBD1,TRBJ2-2,CASSSGQGPSGELFF,TGCGCCAGCAGTTCGGGACAGGGCCCATCCGGGGAGCTGTTTTTT
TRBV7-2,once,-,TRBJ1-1,CASSLLLRGTEAFF,TGTGCCAGCAGCTTACTTCTGAGGGGCACTGAAGCTTTCTTT
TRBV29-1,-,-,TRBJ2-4,CSVEVSGEDIQYF,TGCAGCGTTGAAGTGTCGGGGGAGGACATTCAGTACTTC
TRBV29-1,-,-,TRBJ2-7,CSVLRSLGEQYF,TGCAGCGTCTTACGGTCCTTGGGCGAGCAGTACTTC
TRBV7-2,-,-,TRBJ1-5,CASSIRGGILNQPQHF,TGTGCCAGCAGCATACGGGGGGGGATTCTCAATCAGCCCCAGCATTTT
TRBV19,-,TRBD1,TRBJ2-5,CASSIATGGETQYF,TGTGCCAGTAGTATCGCGACAGGGGGAGAGACCCAGTACTTC
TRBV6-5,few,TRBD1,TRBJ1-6,CASSYLQGNSPLHF,TGTGCCAGCAGTTACTTACAGGGGAATTCACCCCTCCACTTT
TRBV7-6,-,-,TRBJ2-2,CASSPVPNYAGELFF,TGTGCCAGCAGCCCCGTCCCCAACTACGCCGGGGAGCTGTTTTTT